The present T cell receptor (beta chain) was sequenced within a study of blood T cell repertoires in COVID-19. Sequencing used immunoSEQ multiplex PCR; TCRdb keeps in-frame clones, though not all of them. The sample carries 150,000 to 200,000 clones, more than 60% recorded once. With 2 bases clipped from V and 2 bases from J, the junction kept 5 bases outside the gene matches. CDR3 size: 16 residues. Germline V gene lookup returns CDR1 SGDLS and CDR2 YYNGEE. This clonotype originated in a man in his sixties with acute or convalescent COVID-19. Material: peripheral blood. The chain couples TRBV9 to TRBJ2-7, with 12 bases identical to TRBD2. CDR3 in DNA: TGTGCCAGCAGCGTGACTAGCGGGGGTCCTCCCTACGAGCAGTACTTC. Translation gives CASSVTSGGPPYEQYF. Full variable domain (missing parts from reference TRBV9 and TRBJ2-7): DSGVTQTPKHLITATGQRVTLRCSPRSGDLSVYWYQQSLDQGLQFLIQYYNGEERAKGNILERFSAQQFPDLHSELNLSSLELGDSALYFCASSVTSGGPPYEQYFGPGTRLTVT.